The rows below give T cell receptor beta chains drawn from one sample of a study of OX40 agonist ivuxolimab in advanced cancers. Method: immunoSEQ multiplex PCR; TCRdb's copy keeps in-frame clones and lacks some. Of roughly 80,000 clones in the sample, about 86% were seen once. This specimen consisted of CD4+ or CD8+ T cells sorted from blood, obtained in a trial of the OX40 agonist ivuxolimab. The receptors were sampled from an adult with an advanced solid tumor such as melanoma, head and neck, liver or kidney cancer. Both conserved end residues are part of each CDR3. The D gene is left open where the match is weak. A clone size is listed for some rows: how often the clone was seen (once, few, many), or a class if it is expanded.

CDR3aa: CASSPLGLAGVTGELFF; CDR3nt: TGCGCCAGCAGCCCACTTGGGCTAGCGGGAGTGACCGGGGAGCTGTTTTTT; abundance: NA; d_gene: TRBD2; v_gene: TRBV4-3; j_gene: TRBJ2-2
CDR3aa: CASSLYQRSDIQYF; CDR3nt: TGTGCCAGCAGCTTATATCAGCGGTCGGACATTCAGTACTTC; abundance: once; d_gene: NA; v_gene: TRBV7-8; j_gene: TRBJ2-4
CDR3aa: CSARTFYGYTF; CDR3nt: TGCAGTGCTAGGACCTTCTATGGCTACACCTTC; abundance: NA; d_gene: NA; v_gene: TRBV20-1; j_gene: TRBJ1-2
CDR3aa: CASSRAGRATGELFF; CDR3nt: TGTGCCAGCAGTCGGGCAGGGCGGGCCACCGGGGAGCTGTTTTTT; abundance: NA; d_gene: NA; v_gene: TRBV28; j_gene: TRBJ2-2
CDR3aa: CASSQGSGNTYGYEQYF; CDR3nt: TGTGCCAGCAGCCAAGGTAGCGGGAATACTTATGGGTACGAGCAGTACTTC; abundance: NA; d_gene: TRBD2; v_gene: TRBV4-2; j_gene: TRBJ2-7
CDR3aa: CASSFRVTTEAFF; CDR3nt: TGTGCCAGCAGTTTCCGAGTAACCACTGAAGCTTTCTTT; abundance: NA; d_gene: NA; v_gene: TRBV27; j_gene: TRBJ1-1
CDR3aa: CASSDTSNQPQHF; CDR3nt: TGTGCCAGTTCCGACACTAGCAATCAGCCCCAGCATTTT; abundance: NA; d_gene: NA; v_gene: TRBV19; j_gene: TRBJ1-5
CDR3aa: CASSSSLQLLTPQETQYF; CDR3nt: TGTGCCAGCAGCTCGAGTCTGCAGCTTCTCACTCCTCAAGAGACCCAGTACTTC; abundance: NA; d_gene: NA; v_gene: TRBV5-6; j_gene: TRBJ2-5
CDR3aa: CASSLETSRVYEQYF; CDR3nt: TGTGCCAGCAGCTTGGAGACTAGCCGAGTCTACGAGCAGTACTTC; abundance: NA; d_gene: TRBD2; v_gene: TRBV7-8; j_gene: TRBJ2-7
CDR3aa: CATSRDHEAFF; CDR3nt: TGTGCCACCAGCAGAGATCACGAGGCTTTCTTT; abundance: few; d_gene: NA; v_gene: TRBV15; j_gene: TRBJ1-1
CDR3aa: CASGSGRNYGYTF; CDR3nt: TGTGCCAGCGGCTCGGGACGGAACTATGGCTACACCTTC; abundance: NA; d_gene: NA; v_gene: TRBV28; j_gene: TRBJ1-2
CDR3aa: CASSQDWGDGYTF; CDR3nt: TGTGCCAGCAGCCAAGACTGGGGGGATGGCTACACCTTC; abundance: NA; d_gene: NA; v_gene: TRBV14; j_gene: TRBJ1-2
CDR3aa: CASSSPGNSGNTIYF; CDR3nt: TGTGCCAGCAGTTCACCCGGGAACTCTGGAAACACCATATATTTT; abundance: few; d_gene: NA; v_gene: TRBV6-5; j_gene: TRBJ1-3
CDR3aa: CASSSEGRNLAKNIQYF; CDR3nt: TGTGCCAGTAGTAGCGAGGGCAGGAATCTAGCCAAAAACATTCAGTACTTC; abundance: NA; d_gene: NA; v_gene: TRBV19; j_gene: TRBJ2-4
CDR3aa: CASSVATDTQYF; CDR3nt: TGTGCCAGCAGCGTAGCTACAGATACGCAGTATTTT; abundance: NA; d_gene: NA; v_gene: TRBV9; j_gene: TRBJ2-3
CDR3aa: CAWSVYRGMPNEKLFF; CDR3nt: TGTGCCTGGAGTGTATACAGGGGAATGCCTAATGAAAAACTGTTTTTT; abundance: NA; d_gene: TRBD1; v_gene: TRBV30; j_gene: TRBJ1-4
CDR3aa: CASSHRGEAEAFF; CDR3nt: TGTGCCAGCAGCCACAGGGGAGAGGCTGAAGCTTTCTTT; abundance: once; d_gene: TRBD1; v_gene: TRBV7-9; j_gene: TRBJ1-1
CDR3aa: CASSEDASGRHYNEQFF; CDR3nt: TGTGCCAGCAGTGAAGATGCTAGCGGGAGGCACTACAATGAGCAGTTCTTC; abundance: once; d_gene: TRBD2; v_gene: TRBV2; j_gene: TRBJ2-1
CDR3aa: CATSRVGEGQPQHF; CDR3nt: TGTGCCACCAGCAGAGTGGGGGAGGGGCAGCCCCAGCATTTT; abundance: NA; d_gene: NA; v_gene: TRBV15; j_gene: TRBJ1-5
CDR3aa: CASSLWAGGDYEQYF; CDR3nt: TGTGCCAGCAGTTTATGGGCGGGAGGGGACTACGAGCAGTACTTC; abundance: NA; d_gene: TRBD2; v_gene: TRBV28; j_gene: TRBJ2-7
CDR3aa: CASSPTRGNEQFF; CDR3nt: TGTGCCAGCAGCCCGACTAGAGGGAATGAGCAGTTCTTC; abundance: NA; d_gene: NA; v_gene: TRBV5-4; j_gene: TRBJ2-1
CDR3aa: CASSWARGATGELFF; CDR3nt: TGTGCCAGCAGTTGGGCGCGGGGGGCGACCGGGGAGCTGTTTTTT; abundance: NA; d_gene: TRBD2; v_gene: TRBV6-5; j_gene: TRBJ2-2
CDR3aa: CASSQDEASGSYEQYF; CDR3nt: TGTGCCAGCAGCCAAGATGAGGCTAGCGGGAGCTACGAGCAGTACTTC; abundance: NA; d_gene: TRBD2; v_gene: TRBV4-2; j_gene: TRBJ2-7
CDR3aa: CASSSSWGQRGYEQYF; CDR3nt: TGTGCCAGCAGCTCGTCCTGGGGACAGCGAGGCTACGAGCAGTACTTC; abundance: NA; d_gene: TRBD1; v_gene: TRBV7-9; j_gene: TRBJ2-7
CDR3aa: CASSLVQGANTGELFF; CDR3nt: TGCGCCAGCAGCTTGGTCCAGGGGGCGAACACCGGGGAGCTGTTTTTT; abundance: NA; d_gene: TRBD1; v_gene: TRBV5-1; j_gene: TRBJ2-2
CDR3aa: CASSLQGAGPYEQYF; CDR3nt: TGTGCCAGCAGCTTACAAGGGGCAGGCCCCTACGAGCAGTACTTC; abundance: NA; d_gene: NA; v_gene: TRBV7-9; j_gene: TRBJ2-7
CDR3aa: CASSQDHGTGRETQYF; CDR3nt: TGCGCCAGCAGCCAAGATCACGGGACAGGGAGAGAGACCCAGTACTTC; abundance: NA; d_gene: TRBD1; v_gene: TRBV4-1; j_gene: TRBJ2-5
CDR3aa: CASSLRSGSGELFF; CDR3nt: TGTGCCAGCAGCTTAAGGTCGGGCTCCGGGGAGCTGTTTTTT; abundance: NA; d_gene: NA; v_gene: TRBV7-9; j_gene: TRBJ2-2
CDR3aa: CASSLPQGDQPQHF; CDR3nt: TGTGCCAGCAGTTTACCCCAAGGGGATCAGCCCCAGCATTTT; abundance: NA; d_gene: NA; v_gene: TRBV6-6; j_gene: TRBJ1-5
CDR3aa: CASHRDSFYSNQPQHF; CDR3nt: TGTGCCAGCCACCGGGACAGCTTTTATAGCAATCAGCCCCAGCATTTT; abundance: NA; d_gene: TRBD1; v_gene: TRBV28; j_gene: TRBJ1-5
CDR3aa: CAWSVISDTQYF; CDR3nt: TGTGCCTGGAGTGTAATATCAGATACGCAGTATTTT; abundance: NA; d_gene: NA; v_gene: TRBV30; j_gene: TRBJ2-3
CDR3aa: CASSFPAGSLHF; CDR3nt: TGTGCCAGCAGTTTCCCCGCGGGGTCCCTCCACTTT; abundance: NA; d_gene: NA; v_gene: TRBV28; j_gene: TRBJ1-6
CDR3aa: CASSPTDVNQPQHF; CDR3nt: TGTGCCAGCAGTCCGACAGACGTCAATCAGCCCCAGCATTTT; abundance: NA; d_gene: NA; v_gene: TRBV6-5; j_gene: TRBJ1-5
CDR3aa: CASSLELAGANVLTF; CDR3nt: TGTGCCAGCAGCTTAGAACTGGCTGGGGCCAACGTCCTGACTTTC; abundance: NA; d_gene: NA; v_gene: TRBV5-5; j_gene: TRBJ2-6
CDR3aa: CASSLFSGKETQYF; CDR3nt: TGTGCCAGCAGTTTATTCAGCGGGAAAGAGACCCAGTACTTC; abundance: once; d_gene: TRBD2; v_gene: TRBV28; j_gene: TRBJ2-5
CDR3aa: CASSGGGQGLTDTQYF; CDR3nt: TGTGCCAGCAGCGGTGGGGGACAGGGGCTCACAGATACGCAGTATTTT; abundance: once; d_gene: TRBD1; v_gene: TRBV9; j_gene: TRBJ2-3
CDR3aa: CASGDGRGQYF; CDR3nt: TGTGCCAGTGGGGACGGACGGGGGCAGTACTTC; abundance: NA; d_gene: NA; v_gene: TRBV19; j_gene: TRBJ2-7
CDR3aa: CASRSFIGTGSPLHF; CDR3nt: TGTGCCAGCAGGAGTTTTATAGGGACAGGGTCACCCCTCCACTTT; abundance: NA; d_gene: TRBD1; v_gene: TRBV28; j_gene: TRBJ1-6
CDR3aa: CASSFGNEQFF; CDR3nt: TGTGCCAGCAGCTTCGGGAATGAGCAGTTCTTC; abundance: NA; d_gene: NA; v_gene: TRBV7-6; j_gene: TRBJ2-1
CDR3aa: CAWSVGDPGEQYF; CDR3nt: TGTGCCTGGAGTGTCGGAGACCCAGGGGAGCAGTACTTC; abundance: NA; d_gene: NA; v_gene: TRBV30; j_gene: TRBJ2-7
CDR3aa: CASMGANQPQHF; CDR3nt: TGCGCCAGCATGGGGGCCAATCAGCCCCAGCATTTT; abundance: NA; d_gene: NA; v_gene: TRBV10-1; j_gene: TRBJ1-5
CDR3aa: CASSPAGNYGYTF; CDR3nt: TGTGCCAGCAGCCCAGCGGGGAACTATGGCTACACCTTC; abundance: NA; d_gene: NA; v_gene: TRBV14; j_gene: TRBJ1-2
CDR3aa: CASSGQGLNTEAFF; CDR3nt: TGTGCCAGCAGTGGACAGGGTTTGAACACTGAAGCTTTCTTT; abundance: NA; d_gene: TRBD1; v_gene: TRBV7-9; j_gene: TRBJ1-1
CDR3aa: CASSPRIPGQLYNEQFF; CDR3nt: TGTGCCAGCAGCCCTCGCATTCCGGGACAATTGTACAATGAGCAGTTCTTC; abundance: NA; d_gene: NA; v_gene: TRBV7-9; j_gene: TRBJ2-1
CDR3aa: CASSLTGGEEDTQYF; CDR3nt: TGTGCCAGCAGTTTAACAGGGGGCGAAGAAGATACGCAGTATTTT; abundance: NA; d_gene: TRBD1; v_gene: TRBV28; j_gene: TRBJ2-3
CDR3aa: CSVMQGAISGNTIYF; CDR3nt: TGCAGCGTTATGCAGGGCGCGATCTCTGGAAACACCATATATTTT; abundance: NA; d_gene: NA; v_gene: TRBV29-1; j_gene: TRBJ1-3
CDR3aa: CASSILLRQGVDSPLHF; CDR3nt: TGTGCCAGTAGTATACTACTCCGGCAGGGCGTAGATTCACCCCTCCACTTT; abundance: NA; d_gene: NA; v_gene: TRBV19; j_gene: TRBJ1-6
CDR3aa: CASSLVGGTNEKLFF; CDR3nt: TGTGCCAGCAGCTTAGTTGGCGGAACTAATGAAAAACTGTTTTTT; abundance: few; d_gene: NA; v_gene: TRBV7-9; j_gene: TRBJ1-4